One sample yielded the 25 T cell receptor beta chains listed below, sequenced in a study of blood T cell repertoires in COVID-19. Here immunoSEQ multiplex PCR was the method, and the copy in TCRdb shows in-frame clones only, minus some. The sample carries approximately 300,000 clones, around nine tenths recorded once. The sequencing input was peripheral blood. The receptors here all came from a man aged 25-40 years with acute or convalescent COVID-19.

V and J are TRBV5-8 and TRBJ1-6; 9 nucleotides line up with TRBD1. Losses at the gene ends were 6 bases for V and 7 bases for J; bases not matched to a gene: 8. Per the germline V gene, CDR1 is SGHTS and CDR2 is YDEGEE. The CDR3 sequence is 15 residues long. The CDR3 sequence: CASNDRGTLNSPLHF. The CDR3 DNA reads as TGTGCCAGCAACGACAGGGGGACCTTAAATTCACCCCTCCACTTT.

The rearrangement links TRBV6-4 to TRBJ1-2, with TRBD1 matching over 7 bases. Per germline, CDR1 MRHNA and CDR2 SNTAGT. The CDR3 totals 15 residues. The J segment lost 8 bases and the V segment lost 0 bases, leaving 9 bases of the junction unmatched. The CDR3 is CASSDSAGGSVGYTF. The CDR3 DNA reads as TGTGCCAGCAGTGACTCGGCAGGGGGTTCGGTCGGCTACACCTTC.

This clone is a singleton in its sample. The rearrangement links TRBV5-5 to TRBJ1-1, with no clear D. The CDR3 is 14 amino acids. V gave up 1 base and J gave up 2 bases, with 9 bases separating them. Germline lookup yields CDR1 SGHKS and CDR2 YYEKEE (reference sequence). The CDR3 reads CASSLQRGNTEAFF. The CDR3 DNA reads as TGTGCCAGCAGCTTGCAAAGAGGAAACACTGAAGCTTTCTTT.

This chain connects TRBV28 to TRBJ2-3, with TRBD2 identical over 7 bases. Losses at the gene ends were 1 base for V and 7 bases for J; bases not matched to a gene: 8. The CDR3 spans 15 residues. Germline lookup yields CDR1 MDHEN and CDR2 SYDVKM. For the CDR3, the DNA is TGTGCCAGCAGTTTATTGGGGGAGGGCCGCCATACGCAGTATTTT. Translation: CASSLLGEGRHTQYF.

The rearrangement links TRBV5-6 to TRBJ1-4, with TRBD1 as a possible D gene (5 bases). The CDR3 has 15 residues. V was trimmed by 0 bases and J by 1 base, leaving 7 bases between them. CDR1 is SGHDT and CDR2 is YYEEEE in the germline V gene. The CDR3 region is CASSLGGRTNEKLFF. For the CDR3, the DNA is TGTGCCAGCAGCTTGGGGGGCAGAACTAATGAAAAACTGTTTTTT. The variable domain in full, completed from reference TRBV5-6 and TRBJ1-4, reads DAGVTQSPTHLIKTRGQQVTLRCSPKSGHDTVSWYQQALGQGPQFIFQYYEEEERQRGNFPDRFSGHQFPNYSSELNVNALLLGDSALYLCASSLGGRTNEKLFFGSGTQLSVL.

This CDR3 reads CASSQKQGALNSPLHF. The DNA of the CDR3 is TGCGCCAGCAGCCAGAAACAGGGGGCTCTAAATTCACCCCTCCACTTT. The genes are TRBV4-1 and TRBJ1-6; the match to TRBD1 covers 9 bases. Germline V lookup: CDR1 MGHRA, CDR2 YSYEKL. V lost 3 bases, J lost 7 bases, and 7 bases stayed unmatched. The CDR3 is made up of 16 amino acids.

The chain is built from TRBV29-1 and TRBJ2-1; no clear D gene. Germline CDR1 and CDR2: SQVTM and ANQGSEA. The CDR3 runs to 14 residues. Trimming removed 4 bases from V and 1 base from J, with 11 bases in between. This CDR3 reads CSVVLVRSYNEQFF. CDR3 coding DNA: TGCAGCGTTGTTTTGGTGAGGTCCTACAATGAGCAGTTCTTC.

This chain links TRBV5-4 with TRBJ1-5; TRBD1 agrees at 7 bases. V gave up 7 bases and J gave up 3 bases; unmatched junction bases: 10. This CDR3 comprises 15 residues. Per the germline V gene, CDR1 is SGHNT and CDR2 is YYREEE (reference sequence). In DNA form, the CDR3 reads TGTGCCAGCGCGCCCGAGAGGGGGCCCAATCAGCCCCAGCATTTT. Amino acid sequence: CASAPERGPNQPQHF. The entire variable domain, with the rest obtained from reference TRBV5-4 and TRBJ1-5, is as follows: ETGVTQSPTHLIKTRGQQVTLRCSSQSGHNTVSWYQQALGQGPQFIFQYYREEENGRGNFPPRFSGLQFPNYSSELNVNALELDDSALYLCASAPERGPNQPQHFGDGTRLSIL.

J is TRBJ1-3 and V is TRBV9; D may be TRBD1 (5 bases). V was cut by 0 bases and J by 0 bases, with 10 bases left in between. CDR1 SGDLS and CDR2 YYNGEE come from the germline V gene. The CDR3 runs to 16 residues. The CDR3 DNA follows: TGTGCCAGCAGCGTAGGGGAGGGGTACTCTGGAAACACCATATATTTT. This sequence encodes CASSVGEGYSGNTIYF.

This chain uses TRBV5-1 with TRBJ2-7; D might be TRBD2 (6 bases). CDR1 SGHRS and CDR2 YFSETQ come from the germline V gene. Trimming took 4 bases from V and 3 from J, leaving 17 bases between them. The CDR3 covers 15 residues. This chain's CDR3 is CASSAGLTPFYEQYF. DNA of the CDR3: TGCGCCAGCAGCGCGGGACTCACTCCCTTCTACGAGCAGTACTTC.

The chain links TRBV6-5 to TRBJ1-1; TRBD1 matches at 8 bases. The CDR3 length is 16 residues. Looked up from germline, CDR1 is MNHEY and CDR2 is SVGAGI. Trimming removed 2 bases from V and 7 bases from J; junction bases left unmatched: 12. In nucleotides, the CDR3 is TGTGCCAGCAGTTACGGACAGGGCGCTACGGGGAGTGAAGCTTTCTTT. It is translated as CASSYGQGATGSEAFF.

This chain joins TRBV28 and TRBJ1-2, with TRBD1 matching 7 bases. The ends lost 6 bases at V and 2 bases at J; junction bases unmatched: 15. Germline V gene lookup returns CDR1 MDHEN and CDR2 SYDVKM. The CDR3 totals 17 residues. The CDR3 reads CASRATLGQPQNYGYTF. The CDR3 bases are TGTGCCAGCAGGGCAACCCTGGGACAGCCTCAAAACTATGGCTACACCTTC.

The chain recombines TRBV6-5 with TRBJ2-2; no clear D. The length of the CDR3 is 13 residues. Germline V CDR1 and CDR2: MNHEY, SVGAGI. V dropped 7 bases and J dropped 7 bases, with 13 bases sitting between them. CDR3 sequence reads: CASTVSRSGELFF. The CDR3 DNA follows: TGTGCCAGCACCGTGTCCCGCAGCGGGGAGCTGTTTTTT.

The J gene is TRBJ2-3, the V gene TRBV7-3, with D possibly matching TRBD1 (5 bases). The ends were cut back, 5 bases at V and 5 bases at J, with 17 bases in the middle. Germline V lookup: CDR1 SGHTA, CDR2 FQGTGA. The CDR3 runs 15 residues. In DNA form, the CDR3 reads TGTGCCAGCAGCCCTCAGGGTCAGTTAGGAGATACGCAGTATTTT. Translation: CASSPQGQLGDTQYF.

V is TRBV6-5 and J is TRBJ2-4; TRBD1 aligns across 9 bases. The CDR3 length is 12 residues. The junction had 1 base not matched to a gene; V was cut back by 6 bases and J by 7 bases. Looked up from germline, CDR1 is MNHEY and CDR2 is SVGAGI. The CDR3 region is CASRGQGNIQYF. The CDR3 DNA follows: TGTGCCAGCAGGGGACAGGGTAACATTCAGTACTTC.

V usage is TRBV6-6 and J usage is TRBJ1-5; D call uncertain. Trimming pared 8 bases from V and 2 bases from J, leaving 7 bases between. CDR1 MNHNY and CDR2 SVGAGI come from the germline V gene (reference sequence). The CDR3 runs to 12 residues. The CDR3 bases are TGTGCCAGCTCTTATGGCAATCAGCCCCAGCATTTT. It translates to CASSYGNQPQHF.

The chain combines TRBV7-6 with TRBJ1-6, with D possibly being TRBD1 (5 bases). V was trimmed by 3 bases and J by 10 bases, leaving 13 bases between them. The CDR3 is 14 amino acids. CDR1 is SGHVS, CDR2 FNYEAQ, per germline. CDR3 coding DNA: TGTGCCAGCAGCTTTGGCAGGGATGAGTCACCCCTCCACTTT. Protein product: CASSFGRDESPLHF.

This chain connects TRBV19 to TRBJ1-6; D gene uncertain. The CDR3 has 14 residues. CDR1 is LNHDA, CDR2 SQIVND, per germline (reference sequence). Trimming took off 3 bases at V and 5 bases at J, with 8 bases between the two ends. The CDR3 sequence: CASSMTRNNSPLHF. The CDR3, as DNA: TGTGCCAGTAGTATGACACGAAATAATTCACCCCTCCACTTT.

V is TRBV27 and J is TRBJ1-1; 10 bases align to TRBD1. The CDR3 contains 14 residues. Germline values: CDR1 MNHEY, CDR2 SMNVEV (reference sequence). V shed 4 bases and J 1 base; nucleotides not matched to a gene: 0. CDR3 protein: CASSWDRGNTEAFF. In DNA, the CDR3 is TGTGCCAGCAGTTGGGACAGGGGGAACACTGAAGCTTTCTTT.

The gene calls are TRBV5-5 and TRBJ2-2; perhaps TRBD1 as D (5 bases). CDR1 is SGHKS, CDR2 YYEKEE, per germline (reference sequence). Trimming stripped 1 base from V and 6 bases from J, with 13 bases between. This CDR3 contains 15 residues. In nucleotides, the CDR3 is TGTGCCAGCAGCTTGCTCAGGGTGATGGCCGGGGAGCTGTTTTTT. Translating gives CASSLLRVMAGELFF.

This sequence joins TRBV28 and TRBJ1-2; D might be TRBD1 (5 bases). The length of the CDR3 is 14 residues. Germline CDR1 reads MDHEN; CDR2 reads SYDVKM. V was shortened by 5 bases and J by 8 bases, with 18 bases between the two germline ends. As DNA, the CDR3 is TGTGCCAGCAGTCCCCCGGGAGGGGCTAACGGCTACACCTTC. As protein: CASSPPGGANGYTF.

CDR3 in DNA: TGTGCCAGCAGCCCGCGCCTAGCGGGGATGTACGAGCAGTACTTC. Amino acid sequence: CASSPRLAGMYEQYF. The chain couples TRBV7-3 to TRBJ2-7, with 9 positions matching TRBD2. The length of the CDR3 is 15 residues. The V gene end was trimmed by 5 bases and the J gene end by 4 bases; junction bases not matched to a gene: 9. Germline CDR1 reads SGHTA; CDR2 reads FQGTGA.

The chain carries TRBV5-1 and TRBJ1-4; no clear D. The germline V gene has CDR1 SGHRS and CDR2 YFSETQ. CDR3 size: 18 residues. V lost 0 bases and J lost 0, with 15 bases in between. CDR3 nucleotides: TGCGCCAGCAGCTTGGGGCTATTGAGGAGCGCAACTAATGAAAAACTGTTTTTT. Its protein product is CASSLGLLRSATNEKLFF.

This clone was seen a handful of times. This chain joins TRBV28 and TRBJ1-5; perhaps TRBD1 as D (6 bases). The V gene's germline CDR1 is MDHEN and CDR2 SYDVKM. Trimming stripped 5 bases from V and 7 bases from J, with 18 bases between. This CDR3 is 15 amino acids long. The CDR3 spells CASSLRQAPGQPQHF. CDR3 bases: TGTGCCAGCAGTCTTAGACAGGCGCCGGGACAGCCCCAGCATTTT.

The rearrangement joins TRBV28 to TRBJ2-7; possible D gene TRBD2, 6 bases. The CDR3 loop spans 15 amino acids. Between the trimmed V and J ends, which lost 5 bases and 6 bases, there was a span of 20 bases. CDR1 and CDR2 from the germline V gene are MDHEN and SYDVKM. The CDR3 loop is CASSLPLASVPEQYF. In DNA form, the CDR3 reads TGTGCCAGCAGTCTGCCGCTAGCGAGCGTACCCGAGCAGTACTTC.